This T cell receptor (beta chain) emerged from a study of identical twins. A single record per CDR3 protein comes from TCRdb applying MiXCR to the 5' RACE reads. The table has around 1.7 million distinct CDR3 sequences, around a third seen once. Germline V CDR1 and CDR2: SGHRS, YFSETQ. With V trimmed by 1 base and J by 3 bases, 5 bases remained unmatched. The CDR3 is 16 amino acids. This sequence originates from a newborn girl in good health. The specimen was cord blood. The J gene is TRBJ2-2, the V gene TRBV5-1, with 8 bases that match TRBD2. CDR3 protein: CASSLTSGLHTGELFF. CDR3 sequence (DNA): TGCGCCAGCAGCTTGACTAGCGGCCTTCACACCGGGGAGCTGTTTTTT.